This TCR beta chain came from a study of T-cell reconstitution after alpha-beta-depleted transplantation in children. The CDR3 is made up of 16 amino acids. Germline V gene lookup returns CDR1 MDHEN and CDR2 SYDVKM. Unique molecular identifiers were used in preparing the TCRbeta library. TCRdb passed the PCR reads through MiXCR, listing each CDR3 protein once. Of around 500,000 distinct CDR3 sequences detected, roughly an eighth appear once; the ten largest clones hold over 5.5%. This specimen was PBMCs from the stem cell graft donor, taken from the stem cell graft. The clonotype comes from a human donor who donated a stem cell graft to a child with combined immunodeficiency. The chain employs TRBV28 and TRBJ2-3; D may correspond to TRBD1 or TRBD2 (6 bases each). The CDR3 protein is CVSASPVEGVADTQYF. The CDR3 DNA follows: TGTGTCTCCGCCAGTCCGGTGGAGGGGGTCGCAGATACGCAGTATTTT.